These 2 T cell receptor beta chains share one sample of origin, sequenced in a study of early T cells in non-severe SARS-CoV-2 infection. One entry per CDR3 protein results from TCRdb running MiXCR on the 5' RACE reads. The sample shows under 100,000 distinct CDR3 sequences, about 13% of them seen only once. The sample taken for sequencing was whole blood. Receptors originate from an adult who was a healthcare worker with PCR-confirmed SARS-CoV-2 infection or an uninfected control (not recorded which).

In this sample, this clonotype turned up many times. CDR3 DNA sequence: TGTGCCTGGAGCCGACTAGCGACTAGCACAGATACGCAGTATTTT. It is translated as CAWSRLATSTDTQYF. The chain uses TRBV30 and TRBJ2-3, with 8 bases identical to TRBD2. The CDR3 has 15 residues. In germline, CDR1 is GTSNPN, CDR2 SVGIG (reference sequence). The junction had 5 bases not matched to a gene; V was cut back by 3 bases and J by 0 bases.

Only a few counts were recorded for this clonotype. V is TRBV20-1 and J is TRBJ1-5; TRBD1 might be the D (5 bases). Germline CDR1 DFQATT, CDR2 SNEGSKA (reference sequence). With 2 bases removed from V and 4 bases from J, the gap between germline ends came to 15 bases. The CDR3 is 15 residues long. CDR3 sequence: CSARPQGPGNQPQHF. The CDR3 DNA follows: TGCAGTGCTAGACCCCAGGGCCCCGGGAATCAGCCCCAGCATTTT.